The sequence of this TCR beta chain was determined in a study of PD-1 blockade in classical Hodgkin lymphoma. Findings and limits, study-wide: In newly diagnosed patients, baseline TCR diversity was reportedly below that of healthy donors. Newly diagnosed patients had diversity similar to the baseline diversity of complete responders.

Clones were read by immunoSEQ multiplex PCR, and TCRdb kept only the in-frame ones, dropping some. The data show fewer than 100,000 clones, 80% to 95% seen once. As for this clone: Its antigen remains unidentified.

Brentuximab vedotin exposure varied among the patients, all of whom had relapsed after autologous stem cell transplantation. Complete response, partial response or progressive disease was each patient's best response. Deletions cut 4 bases from V and 5 bases from J, with 8 bases between. Germline CDR1 and CDR2: LNHDA and SQIVND (reference sequence). This CDR3 spans 12 amino acids. Source: peripheral blood mononuclear cells (PBMCs), taken at baseline. This receptor was taken from a human donor with classical Hodgkin lymphoma. This chain links TRBV19 with TRBJ1-1; a possible D gene is TRBD1 (6 bases). The CDR3 nucleotides are TGTGCCAGTAGTACCCAGGGGACTGAAGCTTTCTTT. Encoded protein: CASSTQGTEAFF.